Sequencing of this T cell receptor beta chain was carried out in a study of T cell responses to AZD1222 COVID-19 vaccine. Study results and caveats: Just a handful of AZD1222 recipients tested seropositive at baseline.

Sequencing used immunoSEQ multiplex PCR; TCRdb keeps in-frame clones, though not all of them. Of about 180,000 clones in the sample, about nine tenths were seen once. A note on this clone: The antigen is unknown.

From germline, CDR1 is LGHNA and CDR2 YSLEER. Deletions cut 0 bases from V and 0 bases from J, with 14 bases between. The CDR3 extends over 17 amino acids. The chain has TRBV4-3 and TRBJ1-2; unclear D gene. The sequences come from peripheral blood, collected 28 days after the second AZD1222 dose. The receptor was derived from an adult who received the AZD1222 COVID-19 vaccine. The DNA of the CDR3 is TGCGCCAGCAGCCAAGATGTTTCCTCGAGGGCTAACTATGGCTACACCTTC. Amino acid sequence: CASSQDVSSRANYGYTF.